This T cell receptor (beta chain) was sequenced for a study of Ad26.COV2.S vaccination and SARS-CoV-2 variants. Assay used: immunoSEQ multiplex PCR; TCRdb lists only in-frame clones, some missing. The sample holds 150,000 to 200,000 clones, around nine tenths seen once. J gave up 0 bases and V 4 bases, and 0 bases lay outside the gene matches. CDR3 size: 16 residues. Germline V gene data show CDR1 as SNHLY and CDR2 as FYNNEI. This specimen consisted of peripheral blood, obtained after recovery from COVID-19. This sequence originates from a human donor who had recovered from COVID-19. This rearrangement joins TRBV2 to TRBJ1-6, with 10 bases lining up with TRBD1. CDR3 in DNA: TGTGCCAGCAGTGGGACAGGGGGCTCCTATAATTCACCCCTCCACTTT. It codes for CASSGTGGSYNSPLHF.